Below, 16 T cell receptor beta chains from the same sample are listed, as sequenced in a study of blood T cell repertoires in COVID-19. Some clones are missing from TCRdb's copy, which holds only in-frame ones; the method was immunoSEQ multiplex PCR. The sample gives about 120,000 clones, around four fifths of which show up once; around 5.2% is in the top ten. Sequenced: peripheral blood. The source is a man aged 55 to 70 with acute or convalescent COVID-19.

The CDR3: CASSLALAGSEDTQYF. In DNA form, the CDR3 reads TGTGCCAGCAGCTTGGCCCTAGCGGGATCGGAAGATACGCAGTATTTT. The chain combines TRBV5-6 with TRBJ2-3; 9 bases are shared with TRBD2. The CDR3 loop spans 16 amino acids. V gave up 0 bases and J gave up 5 bases; unmatched junction bases: 7. Germline-derived CDR1 and CDR2 are SGHDT and YYEEEE. The whole variable domain, filled in from reference TRBV5-6 and TRBJ2-3, reads DAGVTQSPTHLIKTRGQQVTLRCSPKSGHDTVSWYQQALGQGPQFIFQYYEEEERQRGNFPDRFSGHQFPNYSSELNVNALLLGDSALYLCASSLALAGSEDTQYFGPGTRLTVL.

This sequence joins TRBV7-2 and TRBJ2-7, with a tentative D call TRBD2 (5 bases). Per the germline V gene, CDR1 is SGHTA and CDR2 is FQGNSA. The CDR3 is 16 amino acids. The V end was cut by 1 base, the J end by 2 bases, with 15 bases between. The CDR3 nucleotides are TGTGCCAGCAGCTTAGTGGCTAGCTTATCCACCTACGAGCAGTACTTC. This codes for CASSLVASLSTYEQYF.

The V call is TRBV7-3, the J call TRBJ2-1; D is perhaps TRBD1 (6 bases). This CDR3 has 16 amino acids. Germline V gives CDR1 SGHTA, CDR2 FQGTGA. V dropped 2 bases and J dropped 9 bases, with 20 bases sitting between them. CDR3 nucleotide sequence: TGTGCCAGCAGCTTATTAGGACAGCCGACCGGTGGTGAGCAGTTCTTC. This sequence encodes CASSLLGQPTGGEQFF. The entire variable domain, with the rest obtained from reference TRBV7-3 and TRBJ2-1, is as follows: GAGVSQTPSNKVTEKGKYVELRCDPISGHTALYWYRQSLGQGPEFLIYFQGTGAADDSGLPNDRFFAVRPEGSVSTLKIQRTERGDSAVYLCASSLLGQPTGGEQFFGPGTRLTVL.

This clone has a handful of counts. J is TRBJ2-2 and V is TRBV10-3; TRBD2 matches 9 bases. V was clipped by 7 bases and J by 4 bases; unmatched bases: 4. From germline, CDR1 is ENHRY and CDR2 SYGVKD. The CDR3 loop spans 14 amino acids. CDR3 DNA sequence: TGTGCCATCAAGGGTAGCGGGGGCACCGGGGAGCTGTTTTTT. This gives the protein CAIKGSGGTGELFF.

This chain uses TRBV27 with TRBJ1-1, with D uncertain. This CDR3 has 15 amino acids. Trimming took 1 base from V and 2 from J, leaving 11 bases between them. Germline V gene sequence: CDR1 MNHEY, CDR2 SMNVEV (reference sequence). As DNA, the CDR3 is TGTGCCAGCAGTTTATTCCCGGGGAGCAACACTGAAGCTTTCTTT. Translated, it gives CASSLFPGSNTEAFF.

The V call is TRBV5-1, the J call TRBJ1-6; D gene unclear. The CDR3 has 17 amino acids. In germline, CDR1 is SGHRS, CDR2 YFSETQ. V was clipped by 0 bases and J by 2 bases, with 12 bases between them. This chain's CDR3 is CASSLDTATTYNSPLHF. In DNA form, the CDR3 reads TGCGCCAGCAGCTTGGACACCGCTACTACCTATAATTCACCCCTCCACTTT.

The V gene is TRBV4-1, the J gene TRBJ2-3; 12 positions match TRBD2. This CDR3 region has 18 residues. The junction had 10 bases not matched to a gene; V was cut back by 2 bases and J by 4 bases. Per germline, CDR1 MGHRA and CDR2 YSYEKL. The CDR3 loop is CASSQKFPSGGAADTQYF. The CDR3 region has the DNA TGCGCCAGCAGCCAAAAGTTCCCTAGCGGGGGGGCCGCAGATACGCAGTATTTT.

This clone was observed a few times. This chain joins TRBV5-1 and TRBJ1-1; 8 bases match TRBD1. Trimming took 4 bases from V and 1 from J; bases not matched to a gene: 6. CDR1 and CDR2 (germline): SGHRS, YFSETQ. This CDR3 has 15 residues. As DNA, the CDR3 is TGCGCCAGCAGCCCGGGGACAGGAGGGAACACTGAAGCTTTCTTT. Protein: CASSPGTGGNTEAFF.

This clone showed up just once. The V gene is TRBV3-1 (or the pseudogene TRBV3-2), the J gene TRBJ1-1; D possibly corresponds to TRBD1 (5 bases). CDR3 length equals 12 residues. Trimming stripped 5 bases from V and 5 bases from J, with 9 bases between. Per the germline V gene, CDR1 is LGHDT and CDR2 is YNNKEL (reference sequence). CDR3 nucleotide sequence: TGTGCCAGCAGCTCCAGGGATACTGAAGCTTTCTTT. Translation gives CASSSRDTEAFF.

The chain is built from TRBV19 and TRBJ2-6; 8 positions agree with TRBD2. V lost 4 bases to trimming and J lost 0 bases; unmatched junction nucleotides: 5. CDR3 length: 17 residues. The V gene's germline CDR1 is LNHDA and CDR2 SQIVND (reference sequence). CDR3 protein: CASSTRGGSSGANVLTF. In DNA, the CDR3 is TGTGCCAGTAGTACCCGGGGGGGTAGCTCTGGGGCCAACGTCCTGACTTTC.

This chain uses TRBV4-1 with TRBJ2-5; TRBD2 matches at 7 bases. Germline-derived CDR1 and CDR2 are MGHRA and YSYEKL. The CDR3 contains 15 residues. V lost 5 bases and J lost 1; bases outside the gene matches: 7. CDR3 nucleotide sequence: TGCGCCAGCAGCACGCTAGGCGGGGGCCAAGAGACCCAGTACTTC. Its protein is CASSTLGGGQETQYF.

This chain joins TRBV6-5 and TRBJ1-2; possible D gene TRBD1, 5 bases. CDR3 length: 14 amino acids. V was shortened by 5 bases and J by 5 bases, with 15 bases between the two germline ends. Germline V gives CDR1 MNHEY, CDR2 SVGAGI. In DNA form, the CDR3 reads TGTGCCAGCAGTAAGACCACACGGGGGTATGGCTACACCTTC. Translation: CASSKTTRGYGYTF.

V and J are TRBV27 and TRBJ1-2, with 7 bases identical to TRBD1. The germline V gene encodes CDR1 MNHEY and CDR2 SMNVEV (reference sequence). V was clipped by 6 bases and J by 2 bases; unmatched bases: 9. This CDR3 has 15 amino acids. In DNA, the CDR3 is TGTGCCAGCAGCCCCGACAGGGCGCCGAACTATGGCTACACCTTC. This sequence encodes CASSPDRAPNYGYTF.

V is TRBV30 and J is TRBJ2-2; 11 bases agree with TRBD2. Germline-derived CDR1 and CDR2 are GTSNPN and SVGIG (reference sequence). V shed 2 bases, J shed 0 bases, and the junction held 5 bases outside the gene matches. The CDR3 is made up of 17 amino acids. CDR3 amino acids: CAWSTAGLAANTGELFF. The CDR3 region has the DNA TGTGCCTGGAGTACTGCGGGACTAGCGGCGAACACCGGGGAGCTGTTTTTT.

J is TRBJ1-2 and V is TRBV30; TRBD1 is a possible D gene (5 bases). Trimming took 2 bases from V and 4 from J, leaving 8 bases between them. This CDR3 region has 12 residues. Germline V gene sequence: CDR1 GTSNPN, CDR2 SVGIG (reference sequence). DNA of the CDR3: TGTGCCTGGAGTCAGGGAACCTATGGCTACACCTTC. This translates into CAWSQGTYGYTF.

This clone appeared a single time. The chain is built from TRBV3-1 (or the pseudogene TRBV3-2) and TRBJ2-2; the D gene is possibly TRBD2 (6 bases). This CDR3 has 15 amino acids. V dropped 3 bases and J dropped 4 bases, with 12 bases sitting between them. Germline loops: CDR1 LGHDT, CDR2 YNNKEL (reference sequence). CDR3 protein: CASSQTGGITGELFF. CDR3 coding DNA: TGTGCCAGCAGCCAGACCGGGGGAATCACCGGGGAGCTGTTTTTT.